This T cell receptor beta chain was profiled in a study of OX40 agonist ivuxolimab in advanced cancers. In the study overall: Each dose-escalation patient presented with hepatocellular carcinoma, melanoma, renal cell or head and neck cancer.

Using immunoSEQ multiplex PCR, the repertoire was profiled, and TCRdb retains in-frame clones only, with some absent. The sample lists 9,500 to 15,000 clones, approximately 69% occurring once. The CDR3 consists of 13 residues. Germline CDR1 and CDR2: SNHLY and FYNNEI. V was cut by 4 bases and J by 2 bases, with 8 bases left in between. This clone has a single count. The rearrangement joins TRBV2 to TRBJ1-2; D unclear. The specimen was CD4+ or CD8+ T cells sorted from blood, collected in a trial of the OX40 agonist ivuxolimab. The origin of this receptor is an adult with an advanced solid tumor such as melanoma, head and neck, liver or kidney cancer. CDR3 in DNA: TGTGCCAGCAGTGCCAGGACCAACTATGGCTACACCTTC. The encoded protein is CASSARTNYGYTF.